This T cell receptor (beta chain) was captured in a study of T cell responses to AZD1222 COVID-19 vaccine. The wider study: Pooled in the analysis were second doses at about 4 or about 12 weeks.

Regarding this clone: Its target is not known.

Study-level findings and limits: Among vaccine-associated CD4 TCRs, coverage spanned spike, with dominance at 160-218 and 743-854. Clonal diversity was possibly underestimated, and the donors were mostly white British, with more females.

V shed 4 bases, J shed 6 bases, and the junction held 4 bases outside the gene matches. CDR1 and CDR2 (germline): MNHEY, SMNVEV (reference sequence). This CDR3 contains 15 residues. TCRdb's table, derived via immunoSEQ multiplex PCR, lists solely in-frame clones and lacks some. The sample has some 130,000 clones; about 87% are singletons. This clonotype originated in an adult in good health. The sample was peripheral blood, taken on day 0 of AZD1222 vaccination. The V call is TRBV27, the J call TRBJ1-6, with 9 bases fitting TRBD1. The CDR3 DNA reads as TGTGCCAGCAGTTCGGGACAGGGTCGTAATTCACCCCTCCACTTT. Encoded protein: CASSSGQGRNSPLHF.